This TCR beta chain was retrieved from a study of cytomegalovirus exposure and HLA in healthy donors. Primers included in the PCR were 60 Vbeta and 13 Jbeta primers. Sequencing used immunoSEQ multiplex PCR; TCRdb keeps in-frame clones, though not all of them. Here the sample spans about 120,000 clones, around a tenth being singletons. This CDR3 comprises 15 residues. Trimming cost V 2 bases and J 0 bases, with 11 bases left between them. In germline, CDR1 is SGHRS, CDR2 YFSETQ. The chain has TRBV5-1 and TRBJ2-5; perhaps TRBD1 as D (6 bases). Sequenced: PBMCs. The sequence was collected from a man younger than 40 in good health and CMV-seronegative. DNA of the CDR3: TGCGCCAGCAGCTTCTACAGGGCTGACCAAGAGACCCAGTACTTC. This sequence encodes CASSFYRADQETQYF.